This TCR beta chain was observed in a study of OX40 agonist ivuxolimab in advanced cancers. On the study more broadly: Every 2 weeks, patients received ivuxolimab intravenously, dosed at 0.01 to 10 mg/kg.

The V and J ends lost 4 bases and 6 bases, in that order; junction bases with no gene match: 3. The CDR3 sequence is 13 residues long. Germline V gives CDR1 SEHNR, CDR2 FQNEAQ (reference sequence). This table comes from immunoSEQ multiplex PCR, and its TCRdb copy is limited to in-frame clones, with some not included. The data show around 39,000 clones, approximately 79% seen once. This clone was picked up a small number of times. This TCR was sampled from an adult with an advanced solid tumor such as melanoma, head and neck, liver or kidney cancer. The chain has TRBV7-9 and TRBJ2-3; 8 bases map to TRBD1. Sequencing was performed on CD4+ or CD8+ T cells sorted from blood, taken in a trial of the OX40 agonist ivuxolimab. Here the CDR3 reads CASSSRDRDTQYF. CDR3 coding DNA: TGTGCCAGCAGCTCCCGGGACAGGGATACGCAGTATTTT.